The rows below give T cell receptor beta chains drawn from one sample of a study of CD8+CD57+ T cells in acquired aplastic anemia. TCRdb reprocessed the reads with MiXCR, giving one entry per CDR3 protein. The sample includes fewer than 200,000 distinct CDR3 sequences, almost 50% seen only once; the top ten take about an eighth. The sequenced material came from sorted CD4+, CD8+, or CD8+CD57+ T cells (not recorded which) from PBMCs. The receptors were sampled from a human donor with aplastic anemia. CDR3s include the opening cysteine and the closing phenylalanine or tryptophan. Fields, in order: clone size, D gene, J gene, V gene, CDR3 protein, CDR3 DNA. The D gene is left open where the match is weak. Clone size, where shown, is once, few, many, or a class for clones that have expanded.

clone_size: NA; d_call: TRBD1; j_call: TRBJ1-2; v_call: TRBV19; cdr3_aa: CASTPRVGDRDVDGYTF; cdr3_nt: TGTGCCAGTACCCCACGGGTTGGGGACAGGGATGTTGACGGCTACACCTTC
clone_size: NA; d_call: NA; j_call: TRBJ2-3; v_call: TRBV19; cdr3_aa: CASSEGLFTDTQYF; cdr3_nt: TGTGCCAGTAGTGAAGGACTATTCACAGATACGCAGTATTTT
clone_size: NA; d_call: TRBD1; j_call: TRBJ2-7; v_call: TRBV7-8; cdr3_aa: CASSGRDRGSKQYF; cdr3_nt: TGTGCCAGCAGCGGAAGGGACAGGGGTAGCAAGCAGTACTTC
clone_size: many; d_call: TRBD1; j_call: TRBJ2-7; v_call: TRBV20-1; cdr3_aa: CSAHRGRSSYEQYF; cdr3_nt: TGCAGTGCTCACAGGGGCCGAAGCTCCTACGAGCAGTACTTC
clone_size: few; d_call: NA; j_call: TRBJ1-6; v_call: TRBV6-1; cdr3_aa: CASRTPGGGGSPLHF; cdr3_nt: TGTGCCAGCAGAACCCCGGGGGGGGGTGGTTCACCCCTCCACTTT
clone_size: many; d_call: NA; j_call: TRBJ1-6; v_call: TRBV12-3/TRBV12-4; cdr3_aa: CASSSNPRTASSYNSPLHF; cdr3_nt: TGTGCCAGCAGTTCAAACCCCAGGACAGCGAGCTCCTATAATTCACCCCTCCACTTT
clone_size: NA; d_call: TRBD1; j_call: TRBJ2-7; v_call: TRBV9; cdr3_aa: CASSVEAGGWGEQYF; cdr3_nt: TGTGCCAGCAGCGTAGAGGCAGGGGGCTGGGGGGAGCAGTACTTC
clone_size: NA; d_call: NA; j_call: TRBJ1-2; v_call: TRBV24-1; cdr3_aa: CATSVTGFYGYTF; cdr3_nt: TGTGCCACCAGTGTTACAGGGTTCTATGGCTACACCTTC
clone_size: many; d_call: NA; j_call: TRBJ1-6; v_call: TRBV20-1; cdr3_aa: CSASRDPRGFDYSPLHF; cdr3_nt: TGCAGTGCTAGTCGGGACCCACGTGGTTTTGATTATTCACCCCTCCACTTT
clone_size: many; d_call: NA; j_call: TRBJ2-7; v_call: TRBV5-1; cdr3_aa: CASRTSTGYEQYF; cdr3_nt: TGCGCCAGTAGGACTTCTACAGGGTACGAGCAGTACTTC
clone_size: NA; d_call: NA; j_call: TRBJ1-1; v_call: TRBV4-2; cdr3_aa: CASSQDFVVRTEAFF; cdr3_nt: TGTGCCAGCAGCCAAGATTTCGTGGTACGCACTGAAGCTTTCTTT
clone_size: NA; d_call: TRBD1; j_call: TRBJ1-2; v_call: TRBV29-1; cdr3_aa: CSVAPGGGGYGYTF; cdr3_nt: TGCAGCGTGGCACCAGGGGGGGGGGGCTATGGCTACACCTTC
clone_size: NA; d_call: NA; j_call: TRBJ2-6; v_call: TRBV28; cdr3_aa: CASRSHSSGANVLTF; cdr3_nt: TGTGCCAGCAGATCCCACAGTTCTGGGGCCAACGTCCTGACTTTC
clone_size: NA; d_call: TRBD1; j_call: TRBJ2-3; v_call: TRBV2; cdr3_aa: CASSRRTGTVSQDTQYF; cdr3_nt: TGTGCCAGCAGTCGTAGGACCGGGACAGTTTCCCAAGATACGCAGTATTTT
clone_size: NA; d_call: NA; j_call: TRBJ1-2; v_call: TRBV9; cdr3_aa: CASSPTDRLGSYTF; cdr3_nt: TGTGCCAGCAGCCCAACAGACCGCCTGGGGAGCTACACCTTC
clone_size: NA; d_call: NA; j_call: TRBJ1-1; v_call: TRBV7-2; cdr3_aa: CASSKGGATEAFF; cdr3_nt: TGTGCCAGCAGTAAAGGGGGGGCCACTGAAGCTTTCTTT
clone_size: few; d_call: TRBD1; j_call: TRBJ1-6; v_call: TRBV30; cdr3_aa: CAWSDRINSPLHF; cdr3_nt: TGTGCCTGGTCGGACAGGATTAATTCACCCCTCCACTTT
clone_size: NA; d_call: TRBD2; j_call: TRBJ2-7; v_call: TRBV4-2; cdr3_aa: CASSQGLAANEQYF; cdr3_nt: TGTGCCAGCAGCCAAGGACTAGCGGCAAACGAGCAGTACTTC
clone_size: NA; d_call: TRBD2; j_call: TRBJ2-5; v_call: TRBV15; cdr3_aa: CATSRGTTKETQYF; cdr3_nt: TGTGCCACCAGCAGGGGGACTACCAAAGAGACCCAGTACTTC
clone_size: NA; d_call: NA; j_call: TRBJ1-1; v_call: TRBV25-1; cdr3_aa: CASSEKQGRAEAFF; cdr3_nt: TGTGCCAGCAGTGAAAAGCAGGGGAGGGCTGAAGCTTTCTTT